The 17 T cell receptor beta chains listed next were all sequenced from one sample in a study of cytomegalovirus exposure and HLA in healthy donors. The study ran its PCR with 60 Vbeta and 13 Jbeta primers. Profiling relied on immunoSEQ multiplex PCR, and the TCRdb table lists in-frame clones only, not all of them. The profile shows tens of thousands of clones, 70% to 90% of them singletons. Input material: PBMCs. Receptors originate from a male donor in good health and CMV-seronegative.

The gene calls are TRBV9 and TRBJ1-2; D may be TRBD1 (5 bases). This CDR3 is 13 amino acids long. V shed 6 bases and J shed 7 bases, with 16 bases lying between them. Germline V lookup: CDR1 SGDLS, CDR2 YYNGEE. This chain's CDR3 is CASKMGGSSGYTF. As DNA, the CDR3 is TGTGCCAGCAAGATGGGGGGATCGAGTGGCTACACCTTC.

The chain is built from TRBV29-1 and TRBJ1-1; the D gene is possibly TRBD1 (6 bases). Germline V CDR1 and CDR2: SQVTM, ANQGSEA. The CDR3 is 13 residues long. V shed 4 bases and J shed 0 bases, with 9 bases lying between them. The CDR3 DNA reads TGCAGCGTTGGGACAGCCATGAACACTGAAGCTTTCTTT. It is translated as CSVGTAMNTEAFF.

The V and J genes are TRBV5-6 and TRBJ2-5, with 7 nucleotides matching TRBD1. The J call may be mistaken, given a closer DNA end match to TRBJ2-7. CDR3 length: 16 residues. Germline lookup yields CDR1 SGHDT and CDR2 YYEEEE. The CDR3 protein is CASSPLRDRVGDEQYF. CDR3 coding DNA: TGTGCCAGCAGCCCCCTCAGAGACAGGGTCGGGGACGAGCAGTACTTC.

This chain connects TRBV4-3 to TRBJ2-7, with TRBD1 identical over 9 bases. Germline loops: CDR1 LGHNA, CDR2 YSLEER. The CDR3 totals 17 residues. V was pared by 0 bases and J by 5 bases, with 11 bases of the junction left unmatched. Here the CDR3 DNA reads TGCGCCAGCAGCCAAGATGCCACCGGGACAGGGAGGAACGAGCAGTACTTC. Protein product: CASSQDATGTGRNEQYF.

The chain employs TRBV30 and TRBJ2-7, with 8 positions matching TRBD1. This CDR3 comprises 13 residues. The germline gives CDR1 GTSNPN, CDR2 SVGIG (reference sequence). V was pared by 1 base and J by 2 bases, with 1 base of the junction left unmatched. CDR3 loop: CAWSGTGPYEQYF. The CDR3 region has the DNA TGTGCCTGGAGTGGGACAGGGCCCTACGAGCAGTACTTC.

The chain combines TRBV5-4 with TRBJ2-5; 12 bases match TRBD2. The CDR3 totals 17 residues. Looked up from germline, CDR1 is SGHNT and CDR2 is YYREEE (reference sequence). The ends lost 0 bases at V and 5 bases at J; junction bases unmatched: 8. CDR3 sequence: CASSLGPSGGVVETQYF. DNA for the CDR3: TGTGCCAGCAGCTTGGGGCCTAGCGGGGGGGTTGTGGAGACCCAGTACTTC.

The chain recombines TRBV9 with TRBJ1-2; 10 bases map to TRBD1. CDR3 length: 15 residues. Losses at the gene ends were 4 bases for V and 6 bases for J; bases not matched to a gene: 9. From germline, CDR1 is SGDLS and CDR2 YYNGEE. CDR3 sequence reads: CASSIHGQGDHGYTF. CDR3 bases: TGTGCCAGCAGCATCCACGGACAGGGGGATCATGGCTACACCTTC.

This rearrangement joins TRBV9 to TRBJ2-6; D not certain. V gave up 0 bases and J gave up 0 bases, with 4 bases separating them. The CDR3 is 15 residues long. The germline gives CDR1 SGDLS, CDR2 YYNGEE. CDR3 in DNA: TGTGCCAGCAGCGTAGGTAGCTCTGGGGCCAACGTCCTGACTTTC. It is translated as CASSVGSSGANVLTF.

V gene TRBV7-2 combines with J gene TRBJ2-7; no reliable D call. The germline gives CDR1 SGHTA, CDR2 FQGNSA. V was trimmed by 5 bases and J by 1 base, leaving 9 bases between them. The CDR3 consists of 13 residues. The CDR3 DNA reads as TGTGCCAGCAGCCAAGACAAGTCCTACGAGCAGTACTTC. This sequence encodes CASSQDKSYEQYF.

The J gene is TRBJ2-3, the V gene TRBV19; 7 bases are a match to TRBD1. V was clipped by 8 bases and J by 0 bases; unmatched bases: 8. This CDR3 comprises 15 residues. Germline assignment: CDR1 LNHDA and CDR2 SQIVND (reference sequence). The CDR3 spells CASQGQATSTDTQYF. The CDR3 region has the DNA TGTGCCAGTCAAGGACAGGCGACCAGCACAGATACGCAGTATTTT.

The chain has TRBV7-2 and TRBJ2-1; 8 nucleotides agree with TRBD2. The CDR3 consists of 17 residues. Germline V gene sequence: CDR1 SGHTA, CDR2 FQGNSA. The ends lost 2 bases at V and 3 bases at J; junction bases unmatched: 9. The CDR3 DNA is TGTGCCAGCAGCTTACTACCGGGGGGGCAATTCTACAATGAGCAGTTCTTC. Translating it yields CASSLLPGGQFYNEQFF.

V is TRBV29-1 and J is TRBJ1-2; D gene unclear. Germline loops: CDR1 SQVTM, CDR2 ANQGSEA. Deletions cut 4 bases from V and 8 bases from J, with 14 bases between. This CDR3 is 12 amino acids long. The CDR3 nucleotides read TGCAGCGTTGGAATCACGCAGTGGGGCTACACCTTC. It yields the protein CSVGITQWGYTF.

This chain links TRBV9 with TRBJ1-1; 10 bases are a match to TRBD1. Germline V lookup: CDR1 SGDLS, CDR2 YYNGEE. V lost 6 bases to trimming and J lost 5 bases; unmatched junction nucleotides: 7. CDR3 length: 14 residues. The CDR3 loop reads CASMPGQGRTEAFF. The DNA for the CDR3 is TGTGCCAGCATGCCGGGACAGGGGAGAACTGAAGCTTTCTTT. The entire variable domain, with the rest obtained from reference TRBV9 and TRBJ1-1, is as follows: DSGVTQTPKHLITATGQRVTLRCSPRSGDLSVYWYQQSLDQGLQFLIQYYNGEERAKGNILERFSAQQFPDLHSELNLSSLELGDSALYFCASMPGQGRTEAFFGQGTRLTVV.

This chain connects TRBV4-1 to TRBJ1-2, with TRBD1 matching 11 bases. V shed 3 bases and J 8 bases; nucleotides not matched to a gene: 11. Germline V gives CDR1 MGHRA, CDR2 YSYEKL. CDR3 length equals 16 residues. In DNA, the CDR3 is TGCGCCAGCAGCCACTCCCATGGCGGGACAGGGGGAGGCTACACCTTC. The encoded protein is CASSHSHGGTGGGYTF.

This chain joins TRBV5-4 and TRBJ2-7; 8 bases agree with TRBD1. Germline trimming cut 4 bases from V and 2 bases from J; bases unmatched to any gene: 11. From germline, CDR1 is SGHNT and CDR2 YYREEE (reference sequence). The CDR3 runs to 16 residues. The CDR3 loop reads CASSTLGQGGAYEQYF. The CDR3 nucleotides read TGTGCCAGCAGCACGCTCGGACAGGGAGGAGCCTACGAGCAGTACTTC.

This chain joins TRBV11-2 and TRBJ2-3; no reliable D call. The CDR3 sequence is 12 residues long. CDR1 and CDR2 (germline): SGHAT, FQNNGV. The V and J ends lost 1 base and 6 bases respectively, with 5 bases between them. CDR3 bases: TGTGCCAGCAGCTTAGCCCGGGATACGCAGTATTTT. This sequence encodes CASSLARDTQYF.

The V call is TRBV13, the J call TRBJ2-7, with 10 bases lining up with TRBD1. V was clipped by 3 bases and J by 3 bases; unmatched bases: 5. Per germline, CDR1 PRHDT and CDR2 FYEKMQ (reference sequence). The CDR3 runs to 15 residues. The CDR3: CASSLEGQGIYEQYF. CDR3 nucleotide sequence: TGTGCCAGCAGCTTGGAGGGACAGGGGATCTACGAGCAGTACTTC.